The text below deals with one T cell receptor beta chain. Germline V gene sequence: CDR1 SGHRS, CDR2 YFSETQ. Trimming cost V 4 bases and J 6 bases, with 20 bases left between them. The CDR3 has 15 amino acids. Methods used by the authors: From reference gene primer amplification, estimates of nucleated cell counts were derived. Assay: immunoSEQ multiplex PCR; the TCRdb copy retains only in-frame clones and omits some. The V and J calls and clone size come from that table; D and trimming were worked out from the DNA. The sample gives approximately 80,000 clones, about 83% of which show up once; more than 2% is in the top ten. The data were obtained in a study of blood T cell repertoires in COVID-19. Across the whole study: The analysed material was cDNA or gDNA that came from T cells, B-cell-depleted T cells, or PBMCs.

The chain is built from TRBV5-1 and TRBJ2-7, with D perhaps TRBD1 (7 bases). Sequencing was carried out using peripheral blood. The clonotype comes from a woman between 65 and 79 years old with acute or convalescent COVID-19. The CDR3 here is CASSNPGRGVIEQYF. As DNA, the CDR3 is TGCGCCAGCAGCAACCCGGGCAGGGGGGTAATCGAGCAGTACTTC. Variable domain in full (rest from reference TRBV5-1 and TRBJ2-7): KAGVTQTPRYLIKTRGQQVTLSCSPISGHRSVSWYQQTPGQGLQFLFEYFSETQRNKGNFPGRFSGRQFSNSRSEMNVSTLELGDSALYLCASSNPGRGVIEQYFGPGTRLTVT.